This T cell receptor (beta chain) derives from a study of blood T cell repertoires in COVID-19. Overall study: Material from acute and convalescent COVID-19 was sourced from the United States, Italy and Spain. The cDNA or gDNA used as material had been derived from T cells, B-cell-depleted T cells, or PBMCs.

Looked up from germline, CDR1 is LNHDA and CDR2 is SQIVND (reference sequence). There are 15 residues in the CDR3. V shed 4 bases and J shed 1 base, with 10 bases lying between them. In the authors' methods: For nucleated cells, counts were estimated from reference gene primer amplification. Clones were sequenced by immunoSEQ multiplex PCR, and TCRdb holds only the in-frame ones, with some missing. That table is the source of V, J and clone size, and D and trimming were worked out from the DNA. This table has over 130,000 clones, about 80% appearing once. The chain couples TRBV19 to TRBJ2-2; D possibly corresponds to TRBD2 (5 bases). The TCR comes from a man in his 70s with acute or convalescent COVID-19. Sequenced sample: peripheral blood. CDR3 protein: CASSRTSGNTGELFF. In DNA, the CDR3 is TGTGCCAGTAGTAGAACTAGTGGGAACACCGGGGAGCTGTTTTTT.